The 9 T cell receptor beta chains presented below share a single source sample, sequenced in a study of cytomegalovirus exposure and HLA in healthy donors. PCR amplification relied on 60 Vbeta primers (plus 13 Jbeta primers). This table comes from immunoSEQ multiplex PCR, and its TCRdb copy is limited to in-frame clones, with some not included. The table shows some 150,000 clones, with 70% to 85% occurring only once. Sample: PBMCs. The receptor source for this set is a male donor in good health and CMV-seronegative.

The chain joins TRBV9 to TRBJ2-5, with 9 positions matching TRBD2. The CDR3 sequence is 18 residues long. The junction had 14 bases not matched to a gene; V was cut back by 3 bases and J by 2 bases. Germline V lookup: CDR1 SGDLS, CDR2 YYNGEE. CDR3 sequence: CASSALLIAGAGQETQYF. DNA for the CDR3: TGTGCCAGCAGCGCGCTACTAATAGCGGGGGCCGGACAAGAGACCCAGTACTTC. The variable domain in full, with the rest retrieved from reference TRBV9 and TRBJ2-5, is DSGVTQTPKHLITATGQRVTLRCSPRSGDLSVYWYQQSLDQGLQFLIQYYNGEERAKGNILERFSAQQFPDLHSELNLSSLELGDSALYFCASSALLIAGAGQETQYFGPGTRLLVL.

V and J are TRBV29-1 and TRBJ2-7, with D maybe TRBD2 (6 bases). CDR3 length: 16 residues. Germline CDR1 is SQVTM and CDR2 is ANQGSEA. The CDR3 DNA reads TGCAGGATGGGGTTCCGGGACTCCGATGTTGACTACGAGCAGTACTTC. It specifies CRMGFRDSDVDYEQYF.

The rearrangement joins TRBV9 to TRBJ2-1; D is possibly TRBD2 (6 bases). Germline-derived CDR1 and CDR2 are SGDLS and YYNGEE. The CDR3 is 16 residues long. Trimming left V 0 bases short and J 5 bases short, with 15 bases between. CDR3 sequence reads: CASSVVERTNNNEQFF. CDR3 sequence (DNA): TGTGCCAGCAGCGTAGTGGAACGGACTAATAACAATGAGCAGTTCTTC.

This rearrangement joins TRBV5-4 to TRBJ2-3; 7 nucleotides line up with TRBD2. CDR1 and CDR2 (germline): SGHNT, YYREEE (reference sequence). The CDR3 is 16 amino acids. With V trimmed by 3 bases and J by 1 base, 8 bases remained unmatched. CDR3 protein: CASSSKLAFGTDTQYF. CDR3 DNA sequence: TGTGCCAGCAGCTCCAAACTAGCGTTCGGCACAGATACGCAGTATTTT.

The CDR3 DNA reads as TGTGCCAGCAGCCAAGATCTGGAGGTCACCACCGGGGAGCTGTTTTTT. This translates into CASSQDLEVTTGELFF. J is TRBJ2-2 and V is TRBV4-2; maybe TRBD2 (5 bases). CDR1 is LGHNA, CDR2 YNFKEQ, per germline. Trimming removed 0 bases at V and 4 bases at J, with 12 bases between. The CDR3 has 16 amino acids.

The chain couples TRBV7-8 to TRBJ2-4; 11 bases map to TRBD1. V lost 7 bases, J lost 0 bases, and 17 bases stayed unmatched. The germline CDR1 and CDR2 sequences are SGHVS and FQNEAQ. The CDR3 length is 20 residues. DNA of the CDR3: TGTGCCAGCACGAAGGGCGGGACAGGGGGATCCCGTTTAGCCAAAAACATTCAGTACTTC. This encodes CASTKGGTGGSRLAKNIQYF.

The chain is built from TRBV28 and TRBJ1-1; D is possibly TRBD1 (5 bases). CDR1 and CDR2 (germline): MDHEN, SYDVKM. V was cut by 8 bases and J by 2 bases, with 9 bases left in between. The CDR3 has 12 amino acids. CDR3 residues: CASSTANTEAFF. The CDR3 bases are TGTGCCAGCTCGACAGCAAACACTGAAGCTTTCTTT.

This clone was detected once. This chain connects TRBV7-8 to TRBJ2-2; D is perhaps TRBD2 (5 bases). This CDR3 contains 17 residues. Trimming stripped 1 base from V and 2 bases from J, with 14 bases between. The germline gives CDR1 SGHVS, CDR2 FQNEAQ. CDR3 residues: CASSLVVWETNTGELFF. Here the CDR3 DNA reads TGTGCCAGCAGCTTAGTCGTATGGGAGACAAACACCGGGGAGCTGTTTTTT.

This rearrangement joins TRBV7-6 to TRBJ2-3; D is undetermined. Trimming cost V 5 bases and J 2 bases, with 11 bases left between them. Germline assignment: CDR1 SGHVS and CDR2 FNYEAQ. The length of the CDR3 is 14 residues. The CDR3 spells CASSAPGLTDTQYF. The CDR3 nucleotides read TGTGCCAGCAGCGCCCCTGGCCTCACAGATACGCAGTATTTT.